This T cell receptor beta chain was sequenced for a study of control samples from healthy donors and cancer patients. V lost 4 bases and J lost 8, with 11 bases in between. CDR3 length: 13 amino acids. CDR1 LGHDT and CDR2 YNNKEL come from the germline V gene (reference sequence). The assay was immunoSEQ multiplex PCR, and TCRdb's table has in-frame clones only and misses some. The sample includes roughly 200,000 clones, approximately 92% seen only once; the top ten take roughly 1.5%. The clonotype comes from a young man in good health. Sequencing was carried out using blood. The V gene is TRBV3-1 (or the pseudogene TRBV3-2), the J gene TRBJ2-2; D uncertain. The CDR3 loop reads CASSPAGPGELFF. CDR3 DNA sequence: TGTGCCAGCAGCCCCGCCGGACCTGGGGAGCTGTTTTTT.